Below are 9 T cell receptor beta chains sequenced from a single sample in a study of shared clonotypes between healthy human individuals. The repertoire was sequenced with immunoSEQ multiplex PCR; TCRdb's copy has only in-frame clones and lacks some. The sample has roughly 1,500,000 clones, 95% to 99% seen once. Sequencing used naive CD4+ T cells sorted from blood. Subset indicated: CD45RA+ positively selected. The receptors originated from a man aged 25-45 years in good health.

The chain has TRBV4-1 and TRBJ2-2; no clear D gene. Germline assignment: CDR1 MGHRA and CDR2 YSYEKL. The V end lost 3 bases, the J end lost 4 bases, and 12 bases lay between the germline ends. The CDR3 totals 15 residues. DNA of the CDR3: TGCGCCAGCAGCCACAGCCCCCGAGGCACCGGGGAGCTGTTTTTT. As protein: CASSHSPRGTGELFF.

The chain recombines TRBV5-1 with TRBJ2-7; D is ambiguous. In germline, CDR1 is SGHRS, CDR2 YFSETQ. With 5 bases removed from V and 5 bases from J, the gap between germline ends came to 14 bases. The CDR3 covers 13 residues. The CDR3 coding sequence is TGCGCCAGCAGACCGAATCAGGTAAACGAGCAGTACTTC. This gives the protein CASRPNQVNEQYF.

This clone was recorded once. At the DNA level, this CDR3 is encoded by other sequences in the same sample as well. The genes are TRBV29-1 and TRBJ1-1; maybe TRBD1 (5 bases). The CDR3 length is 13 residues. CDR1 is SQVTM and CDR2 is ANQGSEA in the germline V gene. Deletions cut 4 bases from V and 0 bases from J, with 9 bases between. The DNA for the CDR3 is TGCAGCGTTGGGAGACAGTTGAACACTGAAGCTTTCTTT. It encodes CSVGRQLNTEAFF. The whole variable domain, remainder taken from reference TRBV29-1 and TRBJ1-1, is SAVISQKPSRDICQRGTSLTIQCQVDSQVTMMFWYRQQPGQSLTLIATANQGSEATYESGFVIDKFPISRPNLTFSTLTVSNMSPEDSSIYLCSVGRQLNTEAFFGQGTRLTVV.

V usage is TRBV12-5 and J usage is TRBJ2-7; D is unclear. The V end lost 1 base, the J end lost 5 bases, and 15 bases lay between the germline ends. Germline CDR1 is LGHNT and CDR2 is FRNRAP. The CDR3 consists of 15 residues. The CDR3 DNA reads TGTGCTAGTGGTTTGGCGGTGCCCCCCCCGGACGAGCAGTACTTC. It codes for CASGLAVPPPDEQYF. The full variable domain, with the rest looked up from reference TRBV12-5 and TRBJ2-7, is DARVTQTPRHKVTEMGQEVTMRCQPILGHNTVFWYRQTMMQGLELLAYFRNRAPLDDSGMPKDRFSAEMPDATLATLKIQPSEPRDSAVYFCASGLAVPPPDEQYFGPGTRLTVT.

The CDR3 region has the DNA TGTGCCAGCAGCTTGGTAACGCTCACCGGGGAGCTGTTTTTT. Translated: CASSLVTLTGELFF. The chain joins TRBV5-5 to TRBJ2-2; D remains unclear. Germline V lookup: CDR1 SGHKS, CDR2 YYEKEE (reference sequence). V shed 0 bases and J shed 4 bases, with 7 bases lying between them. The length of the CDR3 is 14 residues.

V and J are TRBV7-6 and TRBJ2-5; D is perhaps TRBD1 (5 bases). CDR3 size: 16 residues. CDR1 SGHVS and CDR2 FNYEAQ come from the germline V gene. V shed 0 bases and J shed 5 bases, with 16 bases lying between them. The CDR3 reads CASSLARARYRETQYF. The CDR3 region has the DNA TGTGCCAGCAGCTTAGCCAGGGCACGCTATCGGGAGACCCAGTACTTC.

This clone was picked up one time. One end of the junction varies from germline; a read error may be responsible. The gene calls are TRBV7-7 and TRBJ2-5, with 8 bases lining up with TRBD2. CDR3 size: 13 residues. The germline V gene has CDR1 SSHAT and CDR2 FNYEAQ (reference sequence). CDR3 loop: CASSGSGGETQYF. CDR3 bases: TGTGCTAGCAGCGGGTCGGGGGGGGAGACCCAGTACTTC. The whole variable domain, remainder taken from reference TRBV7-7 and TRBJ2-5, is GAGVSQSPRYKVTKRGQDVTLRCDPISSHATLYWYQQALGQGPEFLTYFNYEAQPDKSGLPSDRFSAERPEGSISTLTIQRTEQRDSAMYRCASSGSGGETQYFGPGTRLLVL.

This chain uses TRBV7-9 with TRBJ1-5; D is possibly TRBD1 (5 bases). The CDR3 sequence is 18 residues long. Germline V gene lookup returns CDR1 SEHNR and CDR2 FQNEAQ (reference sequence). Trimming removed 2 bases at V and 2 bases at J, with 19 bases between. The CDR3 here is CASSLTTHWGDGNQPQHF. CDR3 DNA: TGTGCCAGCAGCTTAACAACCCACTGGGGGGACGGCAATCAGCCCCAGCATTTT.

The chain carries TRBV21-1 and TRBJ1-1. TRBV21-1 is a listed pseudogene. This CDR3 has 17 residues. CDR3 coding DNA: TGTGCCACCTTCGTGCGGGGGGCGCAAGAAGCGAACACTGAAGCTTTCTTT. This codes for CATFVRGAQEANTEAFF.